The 19 T cell receptor beta chains below were found in one sample sequenced in a study of PD-1 blockade in classical Hodgkin lymphoma. Repertoires were generated with immunoSEQ multiplex PCR, while TCRdb's copy carries only in-frame clones and drops some. Altogether 25,000 to 35,000 clones are present, 60% to 80% being singletons, with the ten largest covering less than 4.5%. Brentuximab vedotin exposure varied among the patients, all of whom had relapsed after autologous stem cell transplantation. The sample here was peripheral blood mononuclear cells (PBMCs), taken before the second cycle of nivolumab. The receptors here all came from a human donor with classical Hodgkin lymphoma.

V usage is TRBV5-4 and J usage is TRBJ2-6; D gene uncertain. This CDR3 comprises 13 residues. From germline, CDR1 is SGHNT and CDR2 YYREEE (reference sequence). The V and J ends lost 6 bases and 0 bases respectively, with 4 bases between them. The CDR3 coding sequence is TGTGCCAGCACTCTCTCTGGGGCCAACGTCCTGACTTTC. It codes for CASTLSGANVLTF.

The V gene is TRBV4-3, the J gene TRBJ2-2; D remains ambiguous. The CDR3 is 13 amino acids. Trimming removed 4 bases at V and 3 bases at J, with 6 bases between. Per the germline V gene, CDR1 is LGHNA and CDR2 is YSLEER. The CDR3 bases are TGCGCCAGCAGCCCCCCCCACACCGGGGAGCTGTTTTTT. Protein: CASSPPHTGELFF.

The V call is TRBV29-1, the J call TRBJ1-1; 10 positions agree with TRBD1. The CDR3 spans 15 residues. V lost 7 bases to trimming and J lost 6 bases; unmatched junction nucleotides: 14. Germline lookup yields CDR1 SQVTM and CDR2 ANQGSEA. CDR3 in amino acids: CSGGGTGARASEAFF. The CDR3 bases are TGCAGCGGTGGCGGGACAGGGGCCCGGGCATCTGAAGCTTTCTTT.

V is TRBV5-4 and J is TRBJ2-7; the D is unclear. There are 15 residues in the CDR3. The V end was cut by 4 bases, the J end by 2 bases, with 16 bases between. Per germline, CDR1 SGHNT and CDR2 YYREEE (reference sequence). The CDR3 DNA reads as TGTGCCAGCAGCCCGGCTCGGTCAGCGACCTACGAGCAGTACTTC. This translates into CASSPARSATYEQYF. Combining the CDR3 with reference TRBV5-4 and TRBJ2-7 gives the whole variable domain ETGVTQSPTHLIKTRGQQVTLRCSSQSGHNTVSWYQQALGQGPQFIFQYYREEENGRGNFPPRFSGLQFPNYSSELNVNALELDDSALYLCASSPARSATYEQYFGPGTRLTVT.

This clone ranks as medium-sized. The CDR3 nucleotides are TGTGCCAGCTCCGGACAGGGAACACCATTTGGCTACACCTTC. This translates into CASSGQGTPFGYTF. This sequence joins TRBV18 and TRBJ1-2; 8 bases line up with TRBD1. The length of the CDR3 is 14 residues. Germline V gene sequence: CDR1 KGHSH, CDR2 LQKENI. Trimming removed 6 bases from V and 7 bases from J; junction bases left unmatched: 10.

This rearrangement joins TRBV5-1 to TRBJ1-3; maybe TRBD1 (5 bases). This CDR3 spans 14 amino acids. Germline V gives CDR1 SGHRS, CDR2 YFSETQ. Trimming removed 5 bases from V and 1 base from J, with 10 bases in between. Here the CDR3 DNA reads TGCGCCAGCAGTACGGACATTTCTGGAAACACCATATATTTT. Its translation is CASSTDISGNTIYF.

DNA for the CDR3: TGTGCCAGTAGTATAGATGGGCGCAGGGCAAATGGCTACACCTTC. Translation: CASSIDGRRANGYTF. The V call is TRBV19, the J call TRBJ1-2, with D possibly matching TRBD1 (5 bases). This CDR3 contains 15 residues. V was trimmed by 0 bases and J by 6 bases, leaving 14 bases between them. The germline gives CDR1 LNHDA, CDR2 SQIVND (reference sequence).

This sequence joins TRBV7-3 and TRBJ2-1; no reliable D call. The CDR3 sequence is 14 residues long. Germline V gene lookup returns CDR1 SGHTA and CDR2 FQGTGA. V dropped 5 bases and J dropped 4 bases, with 12 bases sitting between them. The CDR3 sequence is CASSPTSDYNEQFF. DNA for the CDR3: TGTGCCAGCAGCCCGACGTCAGATTACAATGAGCAGTTCTTC.

V and J are TRBV6-1 and TRBJ1-4; possible D gene TRBD1, 5 bases. The CDR3 is made up of 14 amino acids. Germline CDR1 and CDR2: MNHNS and SASEGT. V gave up 4 bases and J gave up 13 bases, with 19 bases separating them. CDR3 bases: TGTGCCAGCAGTGCCTTGATTCAGGGTTGGGGACTGTTTTTT. Translation gives CASSALIQGWGLFF.

This clone was seen once. The V and J genes are TRBV27 and TRBJ1-1; D is ambiguous. The germline V gene has CDR1 MNHEY and CDR2 SMNVEV (reference sequence). The germline V and J ends were trimmed by 5 bases and 0 bases, with 13 bases remaining between them. The CDR3 loop spans 15 amino acids. The CDR3 spells CASSRQRGLNTEAFF. In DNA, the CDR3 is TGTGCCAGCAGTCGTCAGCGAGGGCTGAACACTGAAGCTTTCTTT.

This chain links TRBV30 with TRBJ1-5; D is undetermined. V was clipped by 4 bases and J by 3 bases, with 13 bases between them. This CDR3 is built from 14 residues. Germline values: CDR1 GTSNPN, CDR2 SVGIG (reference sequence). CDR3 sequence (DNA): TGTGCCTGGAAGTTGGACGGACTCAATCAGCCCCAGCATTTT. Its protein is CAWKLDGLNQPQHF.

This clone came up a few times. The chain uses TRBV10-3 and TRBJ2-5, with D tentatively TRBD1 or TRBD2 (5 bases each). Trimming stripped 3 bases from V and 4 bases from J, with 18 bases between. Germline V gene lookup returns CDR1 ENHRY and CDR2 SYGVKD. The CDR3 sequence is 16 residues long. This chain's CDR3 is CAISDFGGGRGETQYF. The CDR3 DNA reads TGTGCCATCAGTGACTTTGGTGGGGGTAGGGGAGAGACCCAGTACTTC.

This clone was found once. The chain is built from TRBV19 and TRBJ1-5; 7 bases fit TRBD1. The CDR3 is 15 amino acids. The J segment lost 7 bases and the V segment lost 5 bases, leaving 11 bases of the junction unmatched. Germline V gives CDR1 LNHDA, CDR2 SQIVND (reference sequence). CDR3 sequence (DNA): TGTGCCAGTAGTGGGGGGACAGCCCTACTCCAGCCCCAGCATTTT. This translates into CASSGGTALLQPQHF.

The rearrangement uses TRBV5-1 and TRBJ2-5; 14 bases agree with TRBD2. The germline gives CDR1 SGHRS, CDR2 YFSETQ. This CDR3 has 16 amino acids. V lost 4 bases to trimming and J lost 4 bases; unmatched junction nucleotides: 6. Here the CDR3 reads CASSHGTSGGGETQYF. The CDR3 nucleotides read TGCGCCAGCAGCCATGGGACTAGCGGGGGTGGAGAGACCCAGTACTTC.

Only a few counts were recorded for this clone. The chain links TRBV5-1 to TRBJ2-1, with TRBD2 matching over 10 bases. This CDR3 comprises 16 residues. Germline CDR1 is SGHRS and CDR2 is YFSETQ. Germline trimming cut 3 bases from V and 4 bases from J; bases unmatched to any gene: 7. DNA for the CDR3: TGCGCCAGCAGCTGGGGTAGCGGGGGGTCTTACAATGAGCAGTTCTTC. It yields the protein CASSWGSGGSYNEQFF.

The chain links TRBV6-1 to TRBJ2-3, with 11 bases lining up with TRBD2. The germline gives CDR1 MNHNS, CDR2 SASEGT. The V gene end was trimmed by 4 bases and the J gene end by 2 bases; junction bases not matched to a gene: 5. CDR3 length: 16 residues. CDR3 DNA: TGTGCCAGCAGTGCTAGCGGGGGGCAACACACAGATACGCAGTATTTT. Translating gives CASSASGGQHTDTQYF.

V and J are TRBV28 and TRBJ2-5; TRBD2 agrees at 9 bases. The J call is in doubt because the DNA end fits TRBJ2-7 better. The CDR3 has 14 amino acids. Germline CDR1 is MDHEN and CDR2 is SYDVKM. Written as DNA, the CDR3 is TGTGCCAGCAGTTTGGCGGGGGGGTCCTACGAGCAGTACTTC. Translated: CASSLAGGSYEQYF.

V usage is TRBV7-9 and J usage is TRBJ2-5, with 9 bases aligning to TRBD2. Unmatched junction bases numbered 4, after V lost 4 bases and J lost 1 base. From germline, CDR1 is SEHNR and CDR2 FQNEAQ (reference sequence). The CDR3 covers 15 residues. DNA of the CDR3: TGTGCCAGCAGCTCCGAGCGGGAGGTCCAAGAGACCCAGTACTTC. As protein: CASSSEREVQETQYF.

The V call is TRBV6-1, the J call TRBJ1-4; D is perhaps TRBD1 (6 bases). V lost 5 bases and J 7 bases, leaving 14 bases between the germline ends. Germline CDR1 and CDR2: MNHNS and SASEGT. The length of the CDR3 is 14 residues. The CDR3 DNA follows: TGTGCCAGCAGTCAAGGGATAGGGGGTGAAAAACTGTTTTTT. Its protein is CASSQGIGGEKLFF.